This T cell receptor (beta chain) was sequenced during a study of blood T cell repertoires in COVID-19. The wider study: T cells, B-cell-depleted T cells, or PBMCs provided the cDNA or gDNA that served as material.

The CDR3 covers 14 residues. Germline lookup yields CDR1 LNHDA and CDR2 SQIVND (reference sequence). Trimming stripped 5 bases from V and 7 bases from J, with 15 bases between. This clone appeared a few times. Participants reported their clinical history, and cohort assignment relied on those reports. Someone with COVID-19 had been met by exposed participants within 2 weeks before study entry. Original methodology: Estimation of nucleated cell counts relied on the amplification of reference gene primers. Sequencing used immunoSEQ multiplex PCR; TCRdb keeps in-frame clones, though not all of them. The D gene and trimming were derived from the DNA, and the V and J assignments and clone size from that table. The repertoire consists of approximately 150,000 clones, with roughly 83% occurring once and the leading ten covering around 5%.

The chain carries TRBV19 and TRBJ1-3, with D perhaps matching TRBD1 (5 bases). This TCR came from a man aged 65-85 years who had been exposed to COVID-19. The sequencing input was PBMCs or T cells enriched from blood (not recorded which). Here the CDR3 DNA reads TGTGCCAGTAGTTCCCCGGCCCGGGGGAACACCATATATTTT. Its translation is CASSSPARGNTIYF.